This T cell receptor (beta chain) emerged from a study of T cell clonotyping in hematopoietic cell transplantation. Study-level points and caveats: After transplant, recipient diversity fell while pathologically expanded clonotypes grew through day 180.

Measured with immunoSEQ multiplex PCR; TCRdb has only the in-frame clones, and not every one. The top ten clones hold under 2% of a sample with 60,000 to 75,000 clones, about 94% of them seen once. A note on this clone: As yet, its antigen is unknown.

Germline V gene sequence: CDR1 MNHNS, CDR2 SASEGT. V shed 6 bases and J 5 bases; nucleotides not matched to a gene: 7. This CDR3 comprises 15 residues. The sequence came from a man aged 50 to 60 in good health. Some clones in this sample may be carry-over from other donors' samples. Sequencing used peripheral blood mononuclear cells. V gene TRBV6-1 combines with J gene TRBJ1-2, with TRBD1 identical over 12 bases. CDR3: CASSPGTGGGYGYTF. The CDR3 DNA reads as TGTGCCAGCAGCCCCGGGACAGGGGGCGGGTATGGCTACACCTTC.